One and the same sample provided the 2 T cell receptor beta chains below, sequenced in a study of blood T cell repertoires in COVID-19. Sequencing was performed with immunoSEQ multiplex PCR; in TCRdb, only in-frame clones are kept and a portion is missing. Of over 200,000 clones in the sample, about 90% were seen once. The sequencing input was peripheral blood. These receptor sequences come from a young woman who had recovered from COVID-19.

Written as DNA, the CDR3 is TGTGCCAGTAGCCGAGACAGGGTGATTGGCGGCTACACCTTC. As protein: CASSRDRVIGGYTF. J is TRBJ1-2 and V is TRBV19; 7 nucleotides agree with TRBD1. CDR1 and CDR2 from the germline V gene are LNHDA and SQIVND (reference sequence). The CDR3 spans 14 residues. The V segment lost 6 bases and the J segment 8 bases; nucleotides outside the gene matches: 12.

This rearrangement joins TRBV9 to TRBJ2-4, with TRBD2 identical over 7 bases. Germline CDR1 SGDLS, CDR2 YYNGEE. This CDR3 is 14 amino acids long. With V trimmed by 0 bases and J by 8 bases, 5 bases remained unmatched. CDR3 nucleotides: TGTGCCAGCAGCGTAGGTCAGGGAGGGGACATTCAGTACTTC. Protein sequence: CASSVGQGGDIQYF. Drawing the rest from reference TRBV9 and TRBJ2-4, the complete variable domain is DSGVTQTPKHLITATGQRVTLRCSPRSGDLSVYWYQQSLDQGLQFLIQYYNGEERAKGNILERFSAQQFPDLHSELNLSSLELGDSALYFCASSVGQGGDIQYFGAGTRLSVL.